The following is a T cell receptor beta chain sequence with its context. The antigen is undetermined. The data were taken from a study of shared clonotypes between healthy human individuals. The V and J ends lost 5 bases and 0 bases respectively, with 20 bases between them. The CDR3 is made up of 18 amino acids. Per germline, CDR1 LNHDA and CDR2 SQIVND (reference sequence). General study results and limits: It was the non-shared clonotypes that had lower generation probabilities than clonotypes shared by all four donors. Researchers found naive subsets generally carried larger estimated richness than memory subsets.

In the naive CD8 group, cells lacked CD45RO and were positively selected for CCR7, so terminally differentiated effector memory CD45RA+ cells were left out. Some clones are missing from TCRdb's copy, which holds only in-frame ones; the method was immunoSEQ multiplex PCR. Of about 2.2 million clones listed, around 95% are singletons. The chain is built from TRBV19 and TRBJ1-5; D call uncertain. This clonotype was sampled from a man aged 18 to 29 in good health. Some clones in this sample may be carry-over from other donors' samples. Sequenced sample: naive CD8+ T cells from PBMCs. CDR3 coding DNA: TGTGCCAGTAGTGCGAGTCTCCGAGACGGGCATAGCAATCAGCCCCAGCATTTT. Protein sequence: CASSASLRDGHSNQPQHF.